Below are 9 T cell receptor beta chains sequenced from a single sample in a study of blood T cell repertoires in COVID-19 (dated by TCRdb to 2018 to 2020). Receptor amplification or capture employed the immunoSEQ multiplex PCR assay. Sourced from immuneACCESS, this table was stored by TCRdb with only in-frame sequences that have V and J called. A share of the clones is absent; for the studies checked, an unresolved V gene accounts for under half, and the remainder has no known explanation. The sample data list over 150,000 clones, and around three quarters of these were observed just once. The ten largest account for about 8.3% of the sample. The source material was peripheral blood. These receptors were obtained from a man between 60 and 75 years old with acute or convalescent COVID-19.

V gene TRBV19 combines with J gene TRBJ1-1; D remains unclear. Trimming left V 4 bases short and J 2 bases short, with 8 bases between. Germline CDR1 LNHDA, CDR2 SQIVND (reference sequence). The CDR3 is made up of 13 amino acids. The CDR3 sequence is CASSSGGNTEAFF. The CDR3 nucleotides are TGTGCCAGTAGTAGCGGCGGTAACACTGAAGCTTTCTTT.

The table lists this clone with many counts. The CDR3 loop reads CASSEAYYSPGNTGELFF. In nucleotides, the CDR3 is TGTGCCAGCAGTGAAGCCTATTACTCACCAGGGAACACCGGGGAGCTGTTTTTT. The gene calls are TRBV2 and TRBJ2-2; D uncertain. The CDR3 consists of 18 residues. Germline V lookup: CDR1 SNHLY, CDR2 FYNNEI. Trimming took off 0 bases at V and 1 base at J, with 15 bases between the two ends.

The chain has TRBV29-1 and TRBJ2-1; 8 nucleotides line up with TRBD1. The trim removed 6 bases at V and 4 bases at J, leaving 14 bases unmatched. The germline gives CDR1 SQVTM, CDR2 ANQGSEA. CDR3 length: 16 amino acids. The CDR3 loop is CSVEKTGTGIYNEQFF. For the CDR3, the DNA is TGCAGCGTCGAGAAGACCGGGACAGGTATATACAATGAGCAGTTCTTC.

The CDR3 DNA sequence: TGTGCCAGCAGACTTCTGACAGGGTTCAATGAGCAGTTCTTC. Translating gives CASRLLTGFNEQFF. The rearrangement links TRBV6-5 to TRBJ2-1; TRBD1 aligns across 7 bases. The CDR3 is 14 amino acids. Germline values: CDR1 MNHEY, CDR2 SVGAGI. Losses at the gene ends were 6 bases for V and 6 bases for J; bases not matched to a gene: 8.

The chain recombines TRBV25-1 with TRBJ2-5; weak D call: TRBD1 (5 bases). CDR3 length: 13 residues. V lost 7 bases to trimming and J lost 6 bases, with 15 bases between them. Germline values: CDR1 MGHDK, CDR2 SYGVNS. CDR3 in amino acids: CASMRQGLQTQYF. CDR3 in DNA: TGTGCCAGCATGCGGCAGGGATTGCAGACCCAGTACTTC.

V gene TRBV7-9 combines with J gene TRBJ2-2; 8 bases match TRBD1. Germline CDR1 is SEHNR and CDR2 is FQNEAQ (reference sequence). V shed 6 bases and J 0 bases; nucleotides not matched to a gene: 6. The CDR3 runs 16 residues. CDR3 nucleotides: TGTGCCAGCAGGACTGGGACAGGAGCGAACACCGGGGAGCTGTTTTTT. Amino acids: CASRTGTGANTGELFF.

The chain links TRBV11-2 to TRBJ1-1; the match to TRBD1 covers 7 bases. Germline V gene data show CDR1 as SGHAT and CDR2 as FQNNGV. The V and J ends lost 5 bases and 4 bases, in that order; junction bases with no gene match: 10. The CDR3 has 15 residues. The CDR3, as DNA: TGTGCCAGCAGCGGACCGACAGGGACCCTCACTGAAGCTTTCTTT. As protein: CASSGPTGTLTEAFF.

This CDR3 reads CASSPGPAGGYTF. The CDR3 DNA sequence: TGTGCCAGCAGCCCCGGACCCGCGGGGGGCTACACCTTC. The chain is built from TRBV12-3 or TRBV12-4 and TRBJ1-2; no clear D gene. The CDR3 spans 13 residues. V was pared by 6 bases and J by 8 bases, with 16 bases between.

The sample holds many counts of this clone. The chain recombines TRBV10-1 with TRBJ2-7, with no clear D. Germline-derived CDR1 and CDR2 are WNHNN and SYGVQD (reference sequence). The CDR3 sequence is 12 residues long. Trimming shortened V by 2 bases and J by 6 bases, and 8 bases separated the two germline ends. In DNA form, the CDR3 reads TGCGCCAGCAGTGAGGGTATCGGCGAGCAGTACTTC. It yields the protein CASSEGIGEQYF.